At least ten counts were recorded for the clone carrying this T cell receptor (beta chain). Antigen specificity is unknown. This entry is derived from a study of molecular identifiers for immune sequencing clone quantification. Looking at the study overall: Five aliquots were made in replicates from the RNA of roughly 20,000 or 100,000 naive CD8 cells, and four were sequenced. Study outcomes and limitations: Investigators reportedly could detect spiked Jurkat TCR RNA from one cell among some 940,000 naive cells.

The CDR3 sequence is 15 residues long. CDR1 and CDR2 from the germline V gene are MNHEY and SVGEGT. Trimming removed 2 bases from V and 3 bases from J, with 10 bases in between. In TCRdb, the PCR reads were re-called with MiXCR into one record per CDR3 protein. The data show about 53,000 distinct CDR3 sequences, roughly 38% seen once. The sequenced sample was naive CD8+ T cells from blood, with Jurkat cell RNA spiked in. Subset here: FACS-sorted CD8+CD4-CCR7+CD45RA+ naive T cells. This TCR derives from a human donor in good health. Some libraries in this study had Jurkat cell RNA spiked in. The V call is TRBV6-2 or TRBV6-3, the J call TRBJ2-2, with D possibly being TRBD2 (6 bases). CDR3 sequence (DNA): TGTGCCAGCAGTTACGTAGGAGGGGACACCGGGGAGCTGTTTTTT. Translating it yields CASSYVGGDTGELFF.